One T cell receptor (beta chain) is described in this entry. These data come from a study of control samples from healthy donors and cancer patients. This table comes from immunoSEQ multiplex PCR, and its TCRdb copy is limited to in-frame clones, with some not included. The sample comprises roughly 130,000 clones, around 90% of which are singletons, and roughly 2.7% rests with the top ten. Per germline, CDR1 SGDLS and CDR2 YYNGEE. Trimming took 0 bases from V and 0 from J, leaving 9 bases between them. There are 15 residues in the CDR3. Sequences were obtained from blood. The receptor comes from a man aged 18 to 29 in good health. The genes are TRBV9 and TRBJ2-5; tentatively, D is TRBD1 (5 bases). CDR3 loop: CASSVGGRYQETQYF. The CDR3 nucleotides read TGTGCCAGCAGCGTAGGGGGCCGATACCAAGAGACCCAGTACTTC.